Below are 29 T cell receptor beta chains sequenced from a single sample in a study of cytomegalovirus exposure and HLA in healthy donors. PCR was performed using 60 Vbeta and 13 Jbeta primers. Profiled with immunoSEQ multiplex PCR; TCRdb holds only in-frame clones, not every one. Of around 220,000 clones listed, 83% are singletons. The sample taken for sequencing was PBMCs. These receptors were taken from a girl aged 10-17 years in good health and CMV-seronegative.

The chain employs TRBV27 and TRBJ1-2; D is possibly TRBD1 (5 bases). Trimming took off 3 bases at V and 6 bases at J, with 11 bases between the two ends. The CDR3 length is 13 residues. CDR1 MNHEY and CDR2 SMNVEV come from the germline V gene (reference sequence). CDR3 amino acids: CASSLAGVDGYTF. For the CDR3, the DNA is TGTGCCAGCAGTTTGGCGGGGGTTGATGGCTACACCTTC.

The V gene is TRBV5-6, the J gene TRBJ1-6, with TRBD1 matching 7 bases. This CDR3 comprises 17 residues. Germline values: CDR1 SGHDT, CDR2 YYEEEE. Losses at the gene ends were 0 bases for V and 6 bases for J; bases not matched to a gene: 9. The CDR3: CASSLVGIRDSNSPLHF. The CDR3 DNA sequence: TGTGCCAGCAGCTTGGTCGGGATCCGGGACAGTAATTCACCCCTCCACTTT.

In nucleotides, the CDR3 is TGCGCCAGCAGCTTGGAGGGGACAGGGAAGAGTCCGGGTAATTCACCCCTCCACTTT. This codes for CASSLEGTGKSPGNSPLHF. The chain uses TRBV5-1 and TRBJ1-6, with 9 bases aligning to TRBD1. V gave up 0 bases and J gave up 6 bases; unmatched junction bases: 13. The length of the CDR3 is 19 residues. Germline V CDR1 and CDR2: SGHRS, YFSETQ.

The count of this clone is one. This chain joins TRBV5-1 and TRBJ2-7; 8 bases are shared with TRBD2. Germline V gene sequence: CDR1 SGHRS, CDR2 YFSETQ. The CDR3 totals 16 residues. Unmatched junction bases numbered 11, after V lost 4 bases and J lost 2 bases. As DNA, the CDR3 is TGCGCCAGCAGCACTGATACTAGCGGCCCGGCCTACGAGCAGTACTTC. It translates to CASSTDTSGPAYEQYF.

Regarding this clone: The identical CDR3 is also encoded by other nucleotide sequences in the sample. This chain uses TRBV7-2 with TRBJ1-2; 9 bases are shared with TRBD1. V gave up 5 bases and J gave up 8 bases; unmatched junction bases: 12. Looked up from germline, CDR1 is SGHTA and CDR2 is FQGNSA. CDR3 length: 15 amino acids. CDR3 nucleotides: TGTGCCAGCAGCCCTACAGGGGGCGCAGGGAACGGCTACACCTTC. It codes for CASSPTGGAGNGYTF.

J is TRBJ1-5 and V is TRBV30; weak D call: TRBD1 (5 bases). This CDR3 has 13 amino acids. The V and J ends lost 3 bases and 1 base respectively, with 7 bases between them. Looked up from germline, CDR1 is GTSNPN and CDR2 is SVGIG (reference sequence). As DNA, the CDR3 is TGTGCCTGGAGGGGGCAGAGCAATCAGCCCCAGCATTTT. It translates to CAWRGQSNQPQHF.

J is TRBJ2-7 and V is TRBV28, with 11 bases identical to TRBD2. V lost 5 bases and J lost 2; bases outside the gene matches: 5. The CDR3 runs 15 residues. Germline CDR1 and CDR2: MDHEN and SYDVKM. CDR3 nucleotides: TGTGCCAGCAGTCAGATAGCGGGAGGGCCCTACGAGCAGTACTTC. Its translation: CASSQIAGGPYEQYF.

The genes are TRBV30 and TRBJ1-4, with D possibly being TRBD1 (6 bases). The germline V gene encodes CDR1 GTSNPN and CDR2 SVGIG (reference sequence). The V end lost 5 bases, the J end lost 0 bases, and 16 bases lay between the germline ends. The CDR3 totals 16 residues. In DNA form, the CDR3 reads TGTGCCTGGGGTAGGGGGTTTCGCGCAACTAATGAAAAACTGTTTTTT. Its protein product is CAWGRGFRATNEKLFF.

CDR3 nucleotides: TGTGCCAGCAGAGGCGGGAGCCCCACAGATACGCAGTATTTT. It specifies CASRGGSPTDTQYF. The genes are TRBV6-8 and TRBJ2-3; the match to TRBD2 covers 7 bases. J was trimmed by 2 bases and V by 6 bases; bases with no gene match: 5. Looked up from germline, CDR1 is MNHGY and CDR2 is SAAAGT. This CDR3 has 14 residues.

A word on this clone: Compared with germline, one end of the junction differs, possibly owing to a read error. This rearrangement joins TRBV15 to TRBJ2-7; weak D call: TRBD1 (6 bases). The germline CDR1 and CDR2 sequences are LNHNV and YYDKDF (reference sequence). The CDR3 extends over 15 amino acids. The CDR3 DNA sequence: TGTGCCACCAGCAGAGGTCGATTGGAGTTGCGGACAGTCGACTTC. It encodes CATSRGRLELRTVDF.

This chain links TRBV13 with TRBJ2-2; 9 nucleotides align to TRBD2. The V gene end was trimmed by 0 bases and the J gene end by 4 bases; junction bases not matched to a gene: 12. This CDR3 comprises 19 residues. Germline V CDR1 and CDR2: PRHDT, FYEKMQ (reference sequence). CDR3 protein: CASSLGRGGRALATGELFF. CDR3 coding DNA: TGTGCCAGCAGCTTAGGCCGGGGCGGGAGGGCCCTCGCCACCGGGGAGCTGTTTTTT.

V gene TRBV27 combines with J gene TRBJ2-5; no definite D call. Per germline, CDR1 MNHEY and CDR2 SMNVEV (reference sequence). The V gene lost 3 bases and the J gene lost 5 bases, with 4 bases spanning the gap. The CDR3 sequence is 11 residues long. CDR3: CASSFQETQYF. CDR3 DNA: TGTGCCAGCAGTTTTCAGGAGACCCAGTACTTC.

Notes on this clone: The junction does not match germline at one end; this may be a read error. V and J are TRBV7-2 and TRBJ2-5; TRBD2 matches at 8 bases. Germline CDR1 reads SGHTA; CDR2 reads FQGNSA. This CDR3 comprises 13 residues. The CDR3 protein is CASSLAGGGTQYF. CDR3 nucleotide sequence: TGTGCCAGCAGCCTAGCGGGCGGGGGGACCCAGTACTTC. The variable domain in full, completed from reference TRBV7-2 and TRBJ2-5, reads GAGVSQSPSNKVTEKGKDVELRCDPISGHTALYWYRQSLGQGLEFLIYFQGNSAPDKSGLPSDRFSAERTGGSVSTLTIQRTQQEDSAVYLCASSLAGGGTQYFGPGTRLLVL.

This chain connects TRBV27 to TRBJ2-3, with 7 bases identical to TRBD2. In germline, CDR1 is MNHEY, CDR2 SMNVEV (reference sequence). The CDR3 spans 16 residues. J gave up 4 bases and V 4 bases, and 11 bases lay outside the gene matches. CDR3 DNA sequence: TGTGCCAGCAGTTCGGTGGTGCGCGGGAGACCAGATACGCAGTATTTT. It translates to CASSSVVRGRPDTQYF.

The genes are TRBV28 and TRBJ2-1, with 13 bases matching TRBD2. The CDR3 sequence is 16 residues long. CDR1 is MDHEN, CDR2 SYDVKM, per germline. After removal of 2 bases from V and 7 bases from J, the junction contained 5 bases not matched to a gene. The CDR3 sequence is CASSLPTSGGGNEQFF. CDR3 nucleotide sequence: TGTGCCAGCAGTTTACCCACTAGCGGGGGGGGTAATGAGCAGTTCTTC.

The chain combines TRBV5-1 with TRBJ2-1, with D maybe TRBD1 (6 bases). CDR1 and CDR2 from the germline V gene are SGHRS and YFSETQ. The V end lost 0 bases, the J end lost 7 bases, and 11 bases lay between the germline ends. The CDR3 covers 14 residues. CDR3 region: CASSLDRVWNEQFF. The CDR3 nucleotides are TGCGCCAGCAGCTTGGACAGGGTTTGGAATGAGCAGTTCTTC.

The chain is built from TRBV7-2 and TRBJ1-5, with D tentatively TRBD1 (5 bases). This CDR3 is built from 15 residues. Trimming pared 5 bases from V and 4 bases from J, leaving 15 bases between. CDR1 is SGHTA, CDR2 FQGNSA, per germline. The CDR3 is CASSPQGGTNQPQHF. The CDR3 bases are TGTGCCAGCAGCCCCCAGGGAGGGACGAATCAGCCCCAGCATTTT.

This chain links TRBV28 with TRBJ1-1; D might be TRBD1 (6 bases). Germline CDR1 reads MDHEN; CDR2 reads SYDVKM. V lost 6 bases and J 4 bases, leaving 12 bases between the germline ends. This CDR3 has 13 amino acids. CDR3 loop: CASSFRGVTEAFF. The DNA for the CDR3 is TGTGCCAGCAGCTTCAGGGGTGTCACTGAAGCTTTCTTT. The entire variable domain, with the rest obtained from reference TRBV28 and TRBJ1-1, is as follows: DVKVTQSSRYLVKRTGEKVFLECVQDMDHENMFWYRQDPGLGLRLIYFSYDVKMKEKGDIPEGYSVSREKKERFSLILESASTNQTSMYLCASSFRGVTEAFFGQGTRLTVV.

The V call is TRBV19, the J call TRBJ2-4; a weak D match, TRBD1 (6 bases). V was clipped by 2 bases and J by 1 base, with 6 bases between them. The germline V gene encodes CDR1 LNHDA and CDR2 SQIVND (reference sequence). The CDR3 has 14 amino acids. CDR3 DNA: TGTGCCAGTAGTATACAGGGGGCCAAAAACATTCAGTACTTC. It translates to CASSIQGAKNIQYF.

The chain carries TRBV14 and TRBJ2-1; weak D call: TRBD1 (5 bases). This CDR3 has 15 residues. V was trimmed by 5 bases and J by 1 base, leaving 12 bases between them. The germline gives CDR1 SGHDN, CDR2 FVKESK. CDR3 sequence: CASSSPTESYNEQFF. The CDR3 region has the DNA TGTGCCAGCAGCTCTCCGACAGAATCCTACAATGAGCAGTTCTTC.

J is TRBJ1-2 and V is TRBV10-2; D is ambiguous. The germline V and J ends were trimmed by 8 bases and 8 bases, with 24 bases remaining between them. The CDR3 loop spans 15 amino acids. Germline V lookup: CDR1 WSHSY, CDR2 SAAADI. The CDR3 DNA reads TGCGCCAGCCTACCCCCCTCGGGATCTCTGAGGGGCTACACCTTC. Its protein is CASLPPSGSLRGYTF.

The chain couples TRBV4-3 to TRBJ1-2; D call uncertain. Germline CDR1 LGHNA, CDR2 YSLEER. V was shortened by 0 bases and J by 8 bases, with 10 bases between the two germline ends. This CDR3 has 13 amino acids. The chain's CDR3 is CASSQDQSGGYTF. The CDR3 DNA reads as TGCGCCAGCAGCCAAGATCAATCGGGAGGCTACACCTTC.

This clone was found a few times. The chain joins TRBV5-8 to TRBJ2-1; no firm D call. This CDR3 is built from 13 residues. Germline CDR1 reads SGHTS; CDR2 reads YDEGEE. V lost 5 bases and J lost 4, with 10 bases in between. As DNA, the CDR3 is TGTGCCAGCAGTACAATAACATACAATGAGCAGTTCTTC. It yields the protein CASSTITYNEQFF.

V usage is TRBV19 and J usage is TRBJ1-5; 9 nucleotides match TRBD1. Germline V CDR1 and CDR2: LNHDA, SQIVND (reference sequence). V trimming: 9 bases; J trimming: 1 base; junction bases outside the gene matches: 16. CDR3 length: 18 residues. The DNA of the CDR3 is TGTGCCAGAAATCTCGGGACAGGGCCCACTTTCAGCAATCAGCCCCAGCATTTT. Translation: CARNLGTGPTFSNQPQHF.

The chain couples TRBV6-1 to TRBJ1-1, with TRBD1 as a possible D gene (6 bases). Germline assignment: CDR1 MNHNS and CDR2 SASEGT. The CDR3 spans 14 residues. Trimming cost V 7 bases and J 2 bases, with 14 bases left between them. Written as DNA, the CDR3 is TGTGCCAGCACCAAAGGACAGCAAAACACTGAAGCTTTCTTT. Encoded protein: CASTKGQQNTEAFF.

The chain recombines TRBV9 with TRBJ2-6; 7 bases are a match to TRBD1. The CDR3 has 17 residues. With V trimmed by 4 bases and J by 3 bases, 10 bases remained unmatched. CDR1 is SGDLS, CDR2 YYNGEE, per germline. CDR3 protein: CASSPRDSPDGANVLTF. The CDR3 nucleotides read TGTGCCAGCAGCCCACGGGACAGCCCTGATGGGGCCAACGTCCTGACTTTC.

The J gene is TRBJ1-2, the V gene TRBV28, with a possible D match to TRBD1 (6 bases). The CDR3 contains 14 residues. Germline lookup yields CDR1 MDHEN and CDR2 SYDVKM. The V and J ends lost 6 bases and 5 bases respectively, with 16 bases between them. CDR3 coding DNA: TGTGCCAGCAGCGGACAGCCCCCAAAATATGGCTACACCTTC. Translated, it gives CASSGQPPKYGYTF.

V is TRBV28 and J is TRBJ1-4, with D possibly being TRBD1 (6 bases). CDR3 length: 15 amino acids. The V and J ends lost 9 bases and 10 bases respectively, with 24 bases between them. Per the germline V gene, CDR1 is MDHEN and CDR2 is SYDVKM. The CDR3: CASSYGQTWKGKLFF. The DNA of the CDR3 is TGTGCCAGTTCGTACGGACAGACCTGGAAGGGAAAACTGTTTTTT.

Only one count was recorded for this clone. CDR3 protein: CASSPSTGLAAYEQYF. CDR3 in DNA: TGTGCCAGTAGTCCATCAACGGGACTAGCGGCCTACGAGCAGTACTTC. This chain connects TRBV19 to TRBJ2-7; 11 bases are shared with TRBD2. This CDR3 is built from 16 residues. Germline V gives CDR1 LNHDA, CDR2 SQIVND (reference sequence). V was pared by 5 bases and J by 2 bases, with 8 bases of the junction left unmatched.